This TCR beta chain was sequenced for a study of CD8 T cells in Susac syndrome. Findings and caveats of the study: Susac-specific public clones in total CD8+ repertoires numbered some 16; in CD8+ TEMRA repertoires, they numbered five.

The authors reverse transcribed roughly 0.5 to 1 ug RNA with random hexamers. TCRdb fed the immunoSEQ multiplex PCR reads into MiXCR, producing one record per CDR3 protein. The sample has 85,000 to 120,000 distinct CDR3 sequences; roughly 95% are singletons. Per the germline V gene, CDR1 is SQVTM and CDR2 is ANQGSEA. CDR3 length: 13 residues. V was shortened by 5 bases and J by 5 bases, with 12 bases between the two germline ends. With respect to this clonotype: Its specificity is not known.

The TCR was taken from a human donor with Susac syndrome. The J gene is TRBJ1-4, the V gene TRBV29-1, with TRBD1 as a possible D gene (5 bases). The sequenced sample consisted of CD8+ T cells from PBMCs. CDR3 sequence: CSVLIRDNEKLFF. The CDR3 nucleotides are TGCAGCGTTCTAATCCGGGACAATGAAAAACTGTTTTTT.